Detailed here is one TCR beta chain. This record belongs to a study of blood T cell repertoires in COVID-19. As for the study in general: T cells, B-cell-depleted T cells, or PBMCs supplied cDNA or gDNA.

Original analysis: Estimation of nucleated cell counts was performed using reference gene primer amplification. Some clones are missing from TCRdb's copy, which holds only in-frame ones; the method was immunoSEQ multiplex PCR. The D gene and trimming were derived from the DNA, and the V and J assignments and clone size from that table. The profile covers 130,000 or so clones, with 86% appearing a single time and 15% to 20% taken by the ten largest. The CDR3 is made up of 15 amino acids. Per the germline V gene, CDR1 is SGHAT and CDR2 is FQNNGV. Germline trimming cut 1 base from V and 8 bases from J; bases unmatched to any gene: 10.

The chain carries TRBV11-2 and TRBJ1-2, with 7 bases aligning to TRBD1. The specimen sequenced was peripheral blood. This sequence was found in a woman aged 45-59 years who had recovered from COVID-19. The DNA of the CDR3 is TGTGCCAGCAGCTTAGCCCTGGGACAGCTGGGCGGCTACACCTTC. This codes for CASSLALGQLGGYTF.